Listed below are T cell receptor beta chains from one sample, sequenced in a study of CXCR3-negative and CXCR3-positive naive CD8 T cells. With the 5' RACE reads reprocessed, TCRdb shows one record per CDR3 protein and no DNA. Found here are 6,000 to 7,000 distinct CDR3 sequences; the top ten clones hold about 1.5%. Input material: naive CXCR3+ CD8+ T cells from blood. The source of these receptors is a human donor in good health. Some clones in this sample may be carry-over from other donors' samples. Each CDR3 is given with its conserved first and last residue. Each record gives: CDR3 length, J gene, V gene, clone size, CDR3 protein. Clone size appears in some rows only: once, few, many, or a class for an expanded clone.

>11|TRBJ2-1|TRBV27|medium-sized
CASSFYNEQFF
>14|TRBJ2-7|TRBV20-1|medium-sized
CSASEGPGTYEQYF
>13|TRBJ1-1|TRBV19|.
CASSISPNTEAFF
>13|TRBJ2-1|TRBV27|medium-sized
CASSLGTINEQFF
>15|TRBJ1-4|TRBV4-1|.
CASSQAWQGAEKLFF
>14|TRBJ1-5|TRBV19|medium-sized
CASSPTPGNQPQHF
>16|TRBJ2-1|TRBV6-5|.
CASSDPRESSYNEQFF
>14|TRBJ1-2|TRBV5-1|medium-sized
CASSLGDRVDGYTF
>14|TRBJ2-5|TRBV14|medium-sized
CASSRMLQGETQYF
>13|TRBJ2-1|TRBV6-4|.
CESSWTSGNEQFF
>18|TRBJ2-1|TRBV4-1|medium-sized
CASSQEAPGAGGYNEQFF
>17|TRBJ2-1|TRBV9|.
CASSVATSGRSYNEQFF
>16|TRBJ2-7|TRBV9|.
CASSVGKAATSYEQYF
>15|TRBJ2-4|TRBV11-1|.
CATNLAEGTKNIQYF
>13|TRBJ1-1|TRBV20-1|medium-sized
CSAQGRDSHEAFF
>12|TRBJ1-1|TRBV29-1|medium-sized
CSVRQGVTEAFF
>14|TRBJ2-5|TRBV13|medium-sized
CASSQGGRQETQYF
>14|TRBJ2-5|TRBV7-2|medium-sized
CASSPERAWKTQYF
>14|TRBJ1-1|TRBV7-2|medium-sized
CASSLGWEDTEAFF
>11|TRBJ1-1|TRBV5-6|.
CASSFNQEAFF
>15|TRBJ2-3|TRBV5-1|.
CASSLRYPTSDTQYF
>13|TRBJ2-1|TRBV20-1|medium-sized
CSARVNNYNEQFF
>15|TRBJ2-1|TRBV5-1|.
CASSWAGTGGNEQFF
>14|TRBJ2-1|TRBV19|.
CASSPGLANNEQFF
>15|TRBJ2-1|TRBV6-5|.
CASSYSPSSYNEQFF
>15|TRBJ2-1|TRBV20-1|.
CSAREPGGHYNEQFF
>16|TRBJ2-1|TRBV11-2|medium-sized
CASSYGDSKNYNEQFF
>14|TRBJ2-6|TRBV9|.
CASSRGGGANVLTF
>14|TRBJ1-3|TRBV7-8|.
CASSTGTERNTIYF
>16|TRBJ1-3|TRBV6-5|.
CASSPSAGTSGNTIYF
>16|TRBJ2-2|TRBV20-1|medium-sized
CSARDEADTNTGELFF
>12|TRBJ2-1|TRBV7-9|medium-sized
CASRATSTEQFF
>18|TRBJ2-6|TRBV28|.
CASSQPGQGVSGANVLTF
>15|TRBJ2-1|TRBV7-8|.
CASSLTSTTGGEQFF
>17|TRBJ2-2|TRBV11-2|medium-sized
CASSPFSWTGVSGELFF
>14|TRBJ2-2|TRBV11-2|.
CASSEGPYTGELFF
>13|TRBJ2-1|TRBV29-1|.
CSVVVAGGPGQFF
>14|TRBJ1-4|TRBV29-1|medium-sized
CSVTTGTRVEKLFF
>14|TRBJ1-4|TRBV2|medium-sized
CASTDRARGEKLFF
>16|TRBJ1-1|TRBV27|.
CASSPGTELHWTEAFF
>17|TRBJ1-1|TRBV28|.
CASSLIPVDRGSSEAFF
>16|TRBJ2-1|TRBV4-2|medium-sized
CASSQGTSGRDNEQFF
>16|TRBJ1-6|TRBV19|medium-sized
CASSIGTSDYNSPLHF
>13|TRBJ2-3|TRBV6-5|.
CASSYGQTDTQYF
>13|TRBJ2-2|TRBV29-1|medium-sized
CSVDRENTGELFF
>18|TRBJ2-1|TRBV24-1|medium-sized
CATSDSTTGTSGAREQFF
>15|TRBJ1-1|TRBV5-1|.
CASSFNTVLNTEAFF
>17|TRBJ1-1|TRBV14|.
CASSDMSEKGVNTEAFF
>15|TRBJ2-1|TRBV11-2|.
CASSYPGQLYNEQFF
>11|TRBJ1-1|TRBV6-5|.
CASSYSGQAFF